A selection of T cell receptor beta chains follows, all from one sample in a study of shared clonotypes between healthy human individuals. TCRdb's table, derived via immunoSEQ multiplex PCR, lists solely in-frame clones and lacks some. Of about 480,000 clones in the sample, roughly 85% were seen once. Sequenced: PBMCs. The receptors derive from a woman between 40 and 50 years old in good health. Some clones in this sample may be carry-over from other donors' samples. CDR3s include the opening cysteine and the closing phenylalanine or tryptophan. A D gene is named only where the DNA matches it firmly. Size is omitted from some rows. Given values are once, few, many or a class for expanded clones.

D gene	clone size	J gene	V gene	CDR3 protein	CDR3 DNA
TRBD2	NA	TRBJ2-1	TRBV11-1	CASSLRLAKNEQFF	TGTGCCAGCAGCTTAAGACTAGCCAAGAATGAGCAGTTCTTC
TRBD1	NA	TRBJ2-1	TRBV14	CASSGSGTGVYEQFF	TGTGCCAGCAGCGGATCCGGGACAGGGGTTTATGAGCAGTTCTTC
TRBD1	NA	TRBJ2-1	TRBV5-1	CASSLERGRVNEQFF	TGCGCCAGCAGCTTGGAGAGGGGGCGAGTTAATGAGCAGTTCTTC
TRBD1	NA	TRBJ2-2	TRBV27	CASSLYGTANTGELFF	TGTGCCAGCAGTTTATACGGGACAGCGAACACCGGGGAGCTGTTTTTT
NA	NA	TRBJ1-2	TRBV15	CATSPPGRYGYTF	TGTGCCACCAGTCCTCCGGGACGTTATGGCTACACCTTC
TRBD2	NA	TRBJ2-1	TRBV5-1	CASRFSGTSSYNEQFF	TGCGCCAGCAGGTTTTCCGGGACTAGCTCATACAATGAGCAGTTCTTC
TRBD1	few	TRBJ2-1	TRBV28	CASSSSDRGNEQFF	TGTGCCAGCAGTTCGTCGGACAGGGGAAATGAGCAGTTCTTC
NA	NA	TRBJ1-1	TRBV21-1	CASSKVVGARVNTEAFF	TGTGCCAGCAGCAAAGTGGTGGGGGCGCGGGTGAACACTGAAGCTTTCTTT
NA	NA	TRBJ2-3	TRBV19	CASKPSADYATDTQYF	TGTGCCAGTAAGCCCTCCGCGGACTACGCCACAGATACGCAGTATTTT
TRBD1	NA	TRBJ2-1	TRBV15	CATSRLTGYNEQFF	TGTGCCACCAGCAGACTGACAGGGTACAATGAGCAGTTCTTC
TRBD2	NA	TRBJ2-1	TRBV10-3	CAISYKLAGEQFF	TGTGCCATCAGTTACAAACTAGCGGGTGAGCAGTTCTTC
NA	NA	TRBJ1-5	TRBV2	CASCRDSNQPQHF	TGTGCCAGCTGCCGGGACAGCAATCAGCCCCAGCATTTT
TRBD1	NA	TRBJ2-7	TRBV29-1	CSVRRGRYEQYF	TGCAGCGTCCGCAGGGGGCGCTACGAGCAGTACTTC
NA	NA	TRBJ2-2	TRBV29-1	CSVERGSGGELFF	TGCAGCGTTGAGAGAGGGAGTGGCGGGGAGCTGTTTTTT
NA	NA	TRBJ1-5	TRBV6-4	CASSLDSDQPQHF	TGTGCCAGCAGCTTAGACAGTGATCAGCCCCAGCATTTT
NA	many	TRBJ1-2	TRBV10-3	CAISESNRASGYTF	TGTGCCATCAGTGAGTCGAACAGGGCAAGTGGCTACACCTTC
TRBD2	few	TRBJ2-7	TRBV7-9	CASSPRLAGDEQYF	TGTGCCAGCAGCCCCCGACTAGCGGGAGACGAGCAGTACTTC
NA	NA	TRBJ1-2	TRBV6-1	CASSEEGIHYGYTF	TGTGCCAGCAGTGAAGAAGGCATTCACTATGGCTACACCTTC
NA	once	TRBJ2-7	TRBV10-3	CAISEVAYEQYF	TGTGCCATCAGTGAGGTAGCCTACGAGCAGTACTTC
NA	NA	TRBJ2-1	TRBV19	CASKSGPINEQFF	TGTGCCAGTAAGTCCGGACCTATCAATGAGCAGTTCTTC
TRBD2	NA	TRBJ2-3	TRBV4-2	CASSQALGTSGGDTQYF	TGTGCCAGCAGCCAAGCCCTGGGGACTAGCGGTGGGGATACGCAGTATTTT
TRBD1	NA	TRBJ2-7	TRBV28	CASNAPGTGNSYEQYF	TGTGCCAGCAACGCTCCTGGGACAGGCAACTCCTACGAGCAGTACTTC
NA	NA	TRBJ1-4	TRBV27	CASSGATTNEKLFF	TGTGCCAGCAGCGGGGCTACAACTAATGAAAAACTGTTTTTT
NA	few	TRBJ2-7	TRBV5-1	CASSFNRGSEEQYF	TGCGCCAGCAGCTTTAACCGGGGATCGGAGGAGCAGTACTTC
NA	NA	TRBJ2-7	TRBV18	CASSPPDRVGSYEQYF	TGTGCCAGCTCACCACCCGACAGAGTGGGTTCCTACGAGCAGTACTTC
TRBD1	NA	TRBJ1-5	TRBV2	CASSGDRGPANQPQHF	TGTGCCAGCAGCGGCGACAGGGGGCCTGCCAATCAGCCCCAGCATTTT
NA	medium-sized	TRBJ2-7	TRBV11-2	CASSLDRGAGEQYF	TGTGCCAGCAGCTTAGACAGGGGAGCCGGCGAGCAGTACTTC
TRBD1	NA	TRBJ1-5	TRBV10-3	CAIREGTENQPQHF	TGTGCCATCAGGGAAGGGACAGAGAATCAGCCCCAGCATTTT
NA	NA	TRBJ2-2	TRBV15	CATSRDLTGELFF	TGTGCCACCAGCAGAGATCTGACCGGGGAGCTGTTTTTT
NA	NA	TRBJ2-7	TRBV5-4	CASSNPAKTSEQYF	TGTGCCAGCAGCAATCCGGCCAAGACTAGCGAGCAGTACTTC